The text below deals with one T cell receptor beta chain. Clones were sequenced by immunoSEQ multiplex PCR, and TCRdb holds only the in-frame ones, with some missing. The sample has about 8,400 clones; more than 90% are singletons. V lost 4 bases, J lost 0 bases, and 13 bases lay in between. There are 15 residues in the CDR3. The germline V gene has CDR1 MGHRA and CDR2 YSYEKL. This sample was included in a study of sequential checkpoint blockade in melanoma. Overall study: Both treatment sequences were followed by maintenance nivolumab.

Treatment specified: randomized to nivolumab then ipilimumab (arm A) or the reverse (arm B). Live CD3+CD8+ CD19− CD56− cells were sorted from PBMCs. This material consisted of CD8+ T cells sorted from blood (inferred from file names), taken from a patient given nivolumab and ipilimumab in sequence. V gene TRBV4-1 combines with J gene TRBJ2-7, with TRBD2 as a possible D gene (7 bases). The receptor's source is a human donor with melanoma. The CDR3 sequence: CASSLGGDGSYEQYF. DNA of the CDR3: TGCGCCAGCAGCCTAGGGGGGGACGGCTCCTACGAGCAGTACTTC.